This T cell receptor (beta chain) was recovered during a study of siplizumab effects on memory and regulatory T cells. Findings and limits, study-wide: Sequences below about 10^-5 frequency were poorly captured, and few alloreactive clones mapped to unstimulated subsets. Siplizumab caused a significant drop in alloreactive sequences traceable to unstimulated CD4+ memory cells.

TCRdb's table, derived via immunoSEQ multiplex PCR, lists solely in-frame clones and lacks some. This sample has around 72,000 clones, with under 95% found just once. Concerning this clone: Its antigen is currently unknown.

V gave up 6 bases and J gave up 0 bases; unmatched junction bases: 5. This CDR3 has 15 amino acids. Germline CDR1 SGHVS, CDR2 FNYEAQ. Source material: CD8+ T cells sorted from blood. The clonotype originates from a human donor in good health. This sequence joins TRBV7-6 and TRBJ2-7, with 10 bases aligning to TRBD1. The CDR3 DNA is TGTGCCAGCAGTCGAGGGACAGGGGACTCCTACGAGCAGTACTTC. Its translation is CASSRGTGDSYEQYF.